This T cell receptor (beta chain) was identified in a study of CD8 T cells in Susac syndrome. The V and J ends lost 0 bases and 3 bases, in that order; junction bases with no gene match: 2. Per germline, CDR1 MNHEY and CDR2 SMNVEV (reference sequence). This CDR3 region has 14 residues. Reverse transcription of roughly 0.5 to 1 ug RNA was carried out with random hexamers. Via MiXCR, TCRdb re-called the immunoSEQ multiplex PCR reads, giving one row per CDR3 protein. Of more than 100,000 distinct CDR3 sequences listed, around 86% were seen once; the top ten hold around 0.5%. Sequencing of TCR beta was carried out in blood CD8+ and CD4+ T cells.

The rearrangement uses TRBV27 and TRBJ2-7, with 7 bases identical to TRBD2. What was sequenced was CD8+ T cells from PBMCs. This TCR came from a human donor with multiple sclerosis. CDR3 nucleotide sequence: TGTGCCAGCAGTTTATCGGGGGGGGGCTACGAGCAGTACGTC. This translates into CASSLSGGGYEQYV.